The clone carrying this TCR beta chain was seen ten or more times. The V end lost 5 bases, the J end lost 11 bases, and 15 bases lay between the germline ends. The CDR3 is 12 residues long. CDR1 and CDR2 from the germline V gene are SGHAT and FQNNGV. This sample was included in a study of identical twins. TCRdb redid the calling of the 5' RACE reads with MiXCR, one entry per CDR3 protein. The sample shows about 470,000 distinct CDR3 sequences, approximately 25% of them seen only once. The donor group consisted entirely of healthy Caucasians. This same sample was also taken into another study, of T cells expressing NK-cell markers. That work states: Out of eight donors sequenced, seven tested HCMV-seropositive and the remaining one seronegative. The sorts in several experiments were restricted to alpha-beta TCR T cells by an anti-gamma-delta TCR antibody.

This receptor was obtained from a woman younger than 35 in good health. The chain links TRBV11-2 to TRBJ1-1; D remains unclear. The source material was CD4+ T cells sorted from blood. In nucleotides, the CDR3 is TGTGCCAGCAGCCTGGTTCTCCGTGCGGCTTTCTTT. Encoded protein: CASSLVLRAAFF.